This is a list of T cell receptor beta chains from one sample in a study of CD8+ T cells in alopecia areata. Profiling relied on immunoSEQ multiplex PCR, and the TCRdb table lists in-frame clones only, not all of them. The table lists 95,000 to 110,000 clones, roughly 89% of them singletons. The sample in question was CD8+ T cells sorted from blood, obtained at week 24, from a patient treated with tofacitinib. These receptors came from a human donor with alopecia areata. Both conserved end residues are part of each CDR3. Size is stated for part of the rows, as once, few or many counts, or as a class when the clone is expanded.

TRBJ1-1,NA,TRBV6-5,CASSYSGTGLEAFF
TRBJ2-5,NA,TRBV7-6,CASSLGTGGHQETQYF
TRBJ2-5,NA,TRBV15,CATGGAYRSQYF
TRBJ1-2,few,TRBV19,CASSRGPVSNYGYTF
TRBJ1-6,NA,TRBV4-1,CASSQEEGNSPLHF
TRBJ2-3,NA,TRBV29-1,CSVEQGSSTDTQYF
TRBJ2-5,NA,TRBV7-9,CASSFPQGMETQYF
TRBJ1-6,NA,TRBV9,CASSVADRGQSPLHF
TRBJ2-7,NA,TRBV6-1,CASSEFGDSSYEQYF
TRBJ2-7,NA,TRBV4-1,CASSQGWGQGYAEQYF
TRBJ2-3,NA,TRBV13,CASSLRSEGSTDTQYF
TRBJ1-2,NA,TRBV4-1,CASSQDQSDRGNYGYTF
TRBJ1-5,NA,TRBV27,CASSRNPEQPQHF
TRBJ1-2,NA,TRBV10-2,CASRGSEDPNYGYTF
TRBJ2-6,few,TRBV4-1,CASSLGGARTTGANVLTF
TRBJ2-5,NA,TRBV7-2,CASSHRGRVETQYF
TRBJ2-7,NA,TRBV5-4,CASSLGGVPHYEQYF
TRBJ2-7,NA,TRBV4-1,CASSQEGRGASYEQYF
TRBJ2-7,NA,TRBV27,CASSLSKMSSYEQYF
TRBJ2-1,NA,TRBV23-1,CASQPLRASSYNEQFF
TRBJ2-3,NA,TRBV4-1,CASSQDPGDTQYF
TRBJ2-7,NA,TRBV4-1,CASSQDRNGGATEQYF
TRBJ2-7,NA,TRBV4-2,CASSQKGIGHEQYF